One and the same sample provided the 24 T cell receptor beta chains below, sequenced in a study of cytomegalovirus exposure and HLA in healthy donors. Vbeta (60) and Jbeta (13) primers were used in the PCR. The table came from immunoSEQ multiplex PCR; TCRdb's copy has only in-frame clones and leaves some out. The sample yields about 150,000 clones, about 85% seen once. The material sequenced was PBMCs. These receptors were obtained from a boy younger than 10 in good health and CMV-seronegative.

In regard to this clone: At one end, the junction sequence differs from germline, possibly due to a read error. CDR3 sequence: CSSSLGDSWGDQPQHF. The CDR3 DNA sequence: TGTTCCAGCAGCTTAGGGGACAGTTGGGGCGATCAGCCCCAGCATTTT. This sequence joins TRBV7-9 and TRBJ1-5, with 7 bases aligning to TRBD1. CDR1 SEHNR and CDR2 FQNEAQ come from the germline V gene (reference sequence). This CDR3 contains 16 residues. The full variable domain, completed using reference TRBV7-9 and TRBJ1-5, is DTGVSQNPRHKITKRGQNVTFRCDPISEHNRLYWYRQTLGQGPEFLTYFQNEAQLEKSRLLSDRFSAERPKGSFSTLEIQRTEQGDSAMYLCSSSLGDSWGDQPQHFGDGTRLSIL.

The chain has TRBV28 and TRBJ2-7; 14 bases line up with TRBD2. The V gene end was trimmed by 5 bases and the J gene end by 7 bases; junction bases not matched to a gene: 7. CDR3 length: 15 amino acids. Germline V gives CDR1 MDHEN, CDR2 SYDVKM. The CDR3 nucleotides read TGTGCCAGCAGTATGACTAGCGGGAGGGTCTGGGAGCAGTACTTC. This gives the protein CASSMTSGRVWEQYF.

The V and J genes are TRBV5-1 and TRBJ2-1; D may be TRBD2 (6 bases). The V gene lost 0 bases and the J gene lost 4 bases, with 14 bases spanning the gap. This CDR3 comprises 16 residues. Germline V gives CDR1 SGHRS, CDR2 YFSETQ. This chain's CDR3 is CASSLERRGTYNEQFF. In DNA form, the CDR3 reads TGCGCCAGCAGCTTGGAGAGGCGGGGAACTTACAATGAGCAGTTCTTC.

CDR3 sequence reads: CASTGSQETQYF. As DNA, the CDR3 is TGTGCCAGCACAGGCAGTCAAGAGACCCAGTACTTC. The chain is built from TRBV2 and TRBJ2-5; D is uncertain. The CDR3 totals 12 residues. The V gene lost 7 bases and the J gene lost 2 bases, with 8 bases spanning the gap. The germline gives CDR1 SNHLY, CDR2 FYNNEI.

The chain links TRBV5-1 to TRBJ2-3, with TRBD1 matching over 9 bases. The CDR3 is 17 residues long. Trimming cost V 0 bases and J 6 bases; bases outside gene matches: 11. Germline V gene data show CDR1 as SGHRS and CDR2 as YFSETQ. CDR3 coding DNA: TGCGCCAGCAGCTTGGAGGTTCAAGGACAGGGGTACGATACGCAGTATTTT. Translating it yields CASSLEVQGQGYDTQYF.

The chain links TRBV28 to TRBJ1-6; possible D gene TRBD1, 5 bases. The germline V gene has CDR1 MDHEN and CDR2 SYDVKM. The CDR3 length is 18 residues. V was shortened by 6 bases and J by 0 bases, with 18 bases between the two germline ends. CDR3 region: CASRPTTGGSSYNSPLHF. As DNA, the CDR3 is TGTGCCAGCAGACCCACGACCGGGGGAAGCTCCTATAATTCACCCCTCCACTTT.

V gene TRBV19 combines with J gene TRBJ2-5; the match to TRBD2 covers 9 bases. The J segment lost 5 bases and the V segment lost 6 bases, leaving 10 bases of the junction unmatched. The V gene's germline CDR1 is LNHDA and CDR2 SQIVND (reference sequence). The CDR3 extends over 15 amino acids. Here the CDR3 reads CASSLAGLTGETQYF. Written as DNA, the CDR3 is TGTGCCAGTAGCCTAGCGGGGCTGACTGGGGAGACCCAGTACTTC.

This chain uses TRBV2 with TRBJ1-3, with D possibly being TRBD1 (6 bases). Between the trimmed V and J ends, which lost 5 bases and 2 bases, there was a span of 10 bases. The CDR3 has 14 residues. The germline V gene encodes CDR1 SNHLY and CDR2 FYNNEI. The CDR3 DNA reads TGTGCCAGCAGTAGGGGGAGCACTGGAAACACCATATATTTT. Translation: CASSRGSTGNTIYF.

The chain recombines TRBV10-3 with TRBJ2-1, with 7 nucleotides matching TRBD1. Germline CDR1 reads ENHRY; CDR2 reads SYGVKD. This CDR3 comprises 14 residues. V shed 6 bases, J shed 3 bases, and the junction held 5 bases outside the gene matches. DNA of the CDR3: TGTGCCATCAGCCCGGACAGGTACTACAATGAGCAGTTCTTC. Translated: CAISPDRYYNEQFF.

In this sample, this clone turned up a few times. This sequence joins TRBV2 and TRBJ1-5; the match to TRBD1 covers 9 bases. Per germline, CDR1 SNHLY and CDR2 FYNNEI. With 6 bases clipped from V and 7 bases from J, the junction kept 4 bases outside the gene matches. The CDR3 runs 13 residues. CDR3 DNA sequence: TGTGCCAGCAGCGGACAGGGGAGGCAGCCCCAGCATTTT. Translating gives CASSGQGRQPQHF.

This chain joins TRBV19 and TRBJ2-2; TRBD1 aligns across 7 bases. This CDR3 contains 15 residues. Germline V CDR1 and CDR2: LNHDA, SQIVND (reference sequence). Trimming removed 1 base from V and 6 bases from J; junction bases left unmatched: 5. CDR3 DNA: TGTGCCAGTAGTATAGGACAGGGTCGAGCCGGGGAGCTGTTTTTT. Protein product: CASSIGQGRAGELFF. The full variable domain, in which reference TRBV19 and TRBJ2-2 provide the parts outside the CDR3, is DGGITQSPKYLFRKEGQNVTLSCEQNLNHDAMYWYRQDPGQGLRLIYYSQIVNDFQKGDIAEGYSVSREKKESFPLTVTSAQKNPTAFYLCASSIGQGRAGELFFGEGSRLTVL.

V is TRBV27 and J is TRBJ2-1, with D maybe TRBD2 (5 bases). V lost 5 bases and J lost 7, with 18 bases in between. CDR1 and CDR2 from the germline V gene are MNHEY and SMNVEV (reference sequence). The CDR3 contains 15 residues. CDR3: CASSPLLEIYNEQFF. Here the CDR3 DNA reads TGTGCCAGCAGTCCGCTACTAGAAATCTATAATGAGCAGTTCTTC.

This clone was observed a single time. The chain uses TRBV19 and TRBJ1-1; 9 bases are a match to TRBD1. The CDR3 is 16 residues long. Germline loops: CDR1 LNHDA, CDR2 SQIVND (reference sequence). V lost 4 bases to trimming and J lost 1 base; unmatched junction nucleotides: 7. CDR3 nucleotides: TGTGCCAGTAGTACAACCGCGGGACAGGGGAACACTGAAGCTTTCTTT. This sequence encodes CASSTTAGQGNTEAFF.

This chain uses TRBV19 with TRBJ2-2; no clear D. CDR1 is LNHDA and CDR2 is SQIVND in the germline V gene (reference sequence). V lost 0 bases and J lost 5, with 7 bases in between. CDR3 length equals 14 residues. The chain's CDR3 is CASSIDLETGELFF. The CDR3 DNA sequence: TGTGCCAGTAGTATAGATTTAGAGACCGGGGAGCTGTTTTTT.

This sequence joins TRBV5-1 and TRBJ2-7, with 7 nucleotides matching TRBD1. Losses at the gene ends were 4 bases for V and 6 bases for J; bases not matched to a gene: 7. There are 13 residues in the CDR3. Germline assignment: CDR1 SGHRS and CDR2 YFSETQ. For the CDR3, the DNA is TGCGCCAGCAGCCCGAGGGGGCAGGTCGAGCAGTACTTC. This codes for CASSPRGQVEQYF.

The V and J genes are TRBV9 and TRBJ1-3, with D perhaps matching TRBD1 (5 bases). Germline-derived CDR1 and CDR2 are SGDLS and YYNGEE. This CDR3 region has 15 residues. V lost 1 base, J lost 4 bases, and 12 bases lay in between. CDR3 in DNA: TGTGCCAGCAGCGTACGGGGGATGGAAGGAAACACCATATATTTT. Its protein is CASSVRGMEGNTIYF.

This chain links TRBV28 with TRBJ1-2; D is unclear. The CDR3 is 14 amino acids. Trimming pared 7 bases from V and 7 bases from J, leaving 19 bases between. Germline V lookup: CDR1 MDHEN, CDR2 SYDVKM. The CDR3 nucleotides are TGTGCCAGCAACTTCGCGGTGAAGCGGAGTGGCTACACCTTC. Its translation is CASNFAVKRSGYTF.

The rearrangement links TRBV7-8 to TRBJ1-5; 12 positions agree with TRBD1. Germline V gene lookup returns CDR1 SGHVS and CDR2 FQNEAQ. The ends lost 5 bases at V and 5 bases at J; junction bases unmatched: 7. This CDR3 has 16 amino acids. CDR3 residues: CASSLGQGATHQPQHF. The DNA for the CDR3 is TGTGCCAGCAGCCTGGGACAGGGGGCGACCCATCAGCCCCAGCATTTT.

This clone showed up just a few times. CDR3 in amino acids: CASSEINEQFF. Written as DNA, the CDR3 is TGTGCCAGCAGTGAAATAAATGAGCAGTTCTTC. The chain couples TRBV25-1 to TRBJ2-1, with D uncertain. V was shortened by 2 bases and J by 7 bases, with 3 bases between the two germline ends. From germline, CDR1 is MGHDK and CDR2 SYGVNS. The CDR3 is 11 amino acids.

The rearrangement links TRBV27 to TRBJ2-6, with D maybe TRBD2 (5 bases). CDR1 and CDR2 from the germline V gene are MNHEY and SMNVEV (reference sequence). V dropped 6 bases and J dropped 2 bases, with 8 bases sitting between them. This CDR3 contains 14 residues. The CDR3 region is CASRGVTGANVLTF. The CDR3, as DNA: TGTGCCAGCAGGGGAGTCACTGGGGCCAACGTCCTGACTTTC.

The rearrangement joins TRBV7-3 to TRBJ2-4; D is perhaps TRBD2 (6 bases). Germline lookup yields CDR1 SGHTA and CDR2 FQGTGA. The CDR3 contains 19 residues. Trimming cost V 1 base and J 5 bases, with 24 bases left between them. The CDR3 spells CASSLNPPGQGGGENIQYF. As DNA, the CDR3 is TGTGCCAGCAGCTTAAACCCGCCGGGTCAAGGAGGAGGGGAAAACATTCAGTACTTC. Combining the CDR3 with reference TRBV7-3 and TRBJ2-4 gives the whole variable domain GAGVSQTPSNKVTEKGKYVELRCDPISGHTALYWYRQSLGQGPEFLIYFQGTGAADDSGLPNDRFFAVRPEGSVSTLKIQRTERGDSAVYLCASSLNPPGQGGGENIQYFGAGTRLSVL.

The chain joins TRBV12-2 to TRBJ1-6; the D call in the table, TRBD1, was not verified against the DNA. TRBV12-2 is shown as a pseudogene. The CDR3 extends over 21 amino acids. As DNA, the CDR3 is TGTGCAAGTCGCTACATATTACCGGACAGGGCGGGGATCTCCTATAATTCACCCCTCCACTTT. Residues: CASRYILPDRAGISYNSPLHF.

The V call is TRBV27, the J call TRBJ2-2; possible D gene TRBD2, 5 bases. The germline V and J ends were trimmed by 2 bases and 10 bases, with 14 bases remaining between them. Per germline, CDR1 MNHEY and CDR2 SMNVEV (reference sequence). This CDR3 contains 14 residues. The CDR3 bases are TGTGCCAGCAGTTTAAGAGGGCCCGGGAAGGAGCTGTTTTTT. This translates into CASSLRGPGKELFF.

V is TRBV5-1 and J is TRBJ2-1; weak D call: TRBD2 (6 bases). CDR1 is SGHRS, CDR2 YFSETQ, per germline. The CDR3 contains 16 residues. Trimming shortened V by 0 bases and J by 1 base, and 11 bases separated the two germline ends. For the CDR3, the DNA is TGCGCCAGCAGCTTGGTAACTAGCCGGTCCTACAATGAGCAGTTCTTC. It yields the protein CASSLVTSRSYNEQFF.